These T cell receptor beta chains were read from a single sample in a study of cytomegalovirus exposure and HLA in healthy donors. The method was immunoSEQ multiplex PCR; TCRdb's version includes in-frame clones alone and lacks a portion of them. The repertoire includes some 190,000 clones, 75% to 85% of them detected once, and around 1.5% sits in the top ten. Sequencing was performed on PBMCs. These receptors all stem from a woman aged 45-60 years in good health and CMV-seronegative. The CDR3 runs from the conserved cysteine through the conserved F or W. Each record gives: D gene, V gene, J gene, clone size, CDR3 DNA, CDR3 protein. The D gene is left open where the match is weak. Clone size is stated in some rows and not others, as once, few, many or a class when expanded.

NA	TRBV7-8	TRBJ1-3	NA	TGTGCCAGCAGCTTATTCGGCTCTGGAAACACCATATATTTT	CASSLFGSGNTIYF
NA	TRBV7-2	TRBJ1-4	NA	TGTGCCAGCACGGTAGAAGGGGGTATACTGTATGAAAAACTGTTTTTT	CASTVEGGILYEKLFF
NA	TRBV18	TRBJ2-3	NA	TGTGCCAGCTCACCAGTCCCGGAGACGCAGTATTTT	CASSPVPETQYF
TRBD2	TRBV28	TRBJ2-7	few	TGTGCCAGCAGTTCCGGACTAGCGGGTAGGAGCTCCTACGAGCAGTACTTC	CASSSGLAGRSSYEQYF
TRBD2	TRBV5-1	TRBJ2-1	NA	TGCGCCAGCAGCTGGGGACTAGCGGGGGGAGCCAATGAGCAGTTCTTC	CASSWGLAGGANEQFF
NA	TRBV18	TRBJ1-6	NA	TGTGCCAGCTCACGTCAGGGGTTAAAATCACCCCTCCACTTT	CASSRQGLKSPLHF
NA	TRBV28	TRBJ1-2	NA	TGTGCCAGCAGTTCAGGCAGTGGGCTATTAAACTATGGCTACACCTTC	CASSSGSGLLNYGYTF
TRBD1	TRBV7-8	TRBJ1-4	NA	TGTGCCAGCAGCCTCGGACAGGGTCAGGGGGAAAAACTGTTTTTT	CASSLGQGQGEKLFF
TRBD1	TRBV5-4	TRBJ1-1	few	TGTGCCAGCAGCCACCGGGACAGGGTGGACACTGAAGCTTTCTTT	CASSHRDRVDTEAFF
NA	TRBV5-4	TRBJ1-2	NA	TGTGCCAGCAGCTTCGGAGGGGGGGCGGTTCAGGTCTATGGCTACACCTTC	CASSFGGGAVQVYGYTF
TRBD1	TRBV7-2	TRBJ2-5	NA	TGTGCCAGCAGCGCGGACAGGGGGCTTGGGGAGACCCAGTACTTC	CASSADRGLGETQYF
TRBD1	TRBV14	TRBJ1-1	NA	TGTGCCAGCAGCCAGTGGACAGGGAACACTGAAGCTTTCTTT	CASSQWTGNTEAFF
NA	TRBV29-1	TRBJ2-2	NA	TGCAGCGGGAGGGGACTGTGGAACACCGGGGAGCTGTTTTTT	CSGRGLWNTGELFF
TRBD2	TRBV25-1	TRBJ2-3	NA	TGTGCCAGCAGCCCATTCGGGGGACTAGCGACGACAGATACGCAGTATTTT	CASSPFGGLATTDTQYF
NA	TRBV5-1	TRBJ2-7	NA	TGCGCCAGCAGCTGGGGGGACAGACTTACCTACGAGCAGTACTTC	CASSWGDRLTYEQYF
NA	TRBV7-3	TRBJ2-2	NA	TGTGCCAGCAGCTTAAACAGGGCCCTGAACACCGGGGAGCTGTTTTTT	CASSLNRALNTGELFF
NA	TRBV5-1	TRBJ2-3	NA	TGCGCCACCAGGCAGGGCCCGATGTCAGATACGCAGTATTTT	CATRQGPMSDTQYF
NA	TRBV6-6	TRBJ2-7	NA	TGTGCCAGCAGTTCGTCTGACCTAGGTACCTACGAGCAGTACTTC	CASSSSDLGTYEQYF
TRBD1	TRBV29-1	TRBJ1-2	few	TGCAGCGTTGATTCGACAGGGGGGTTTTCTGGCTACACCTTC	CSVDSTGGFSGYTF
NA	TRBV28	TRBJ1-5	NA	TGTGCCAGCAGTTTATCCCAGGTTAATCAGCCCCAGCATTTT	CASSLSQVNQPQHF
TRBD1	TRBV18	TRBJ1-4	NA	TGTGCCAGCTCGTTTCAGGGGGCTACGACTAATGAAAAACTGTTTTTT	CASSFQGATTNEKLFF
TRBD2	TRBV7-3	TRBJ2-7	NA	TGTGCCAGCAGCTTAAATCCAGCGGGGGTAAACGAGCAGTACTTC	CASSLNPAGVNEQYF
NA	TRBV2	TRBJ1-1	few	TGTGCCAGCAGTGAGGCAGGGGAAAACACTGAAGCTTTCTTT	CASSEAGENTEAFF
NA	TRBV7-6	TRBJ2-7	NA	TGTGCCAGCAGCTTAGTTCCGAGACAGGCCCTTTACGAGCAGTACTTC	CASSLVPRQALYEQYF
TRBD1	TRBV7-3	TRBJ2-7	NA	TGTGCCAGCAGCGCAACCGGGACAGGGAGCAACGAGCAGTACTTC	CASSATGTGSNEQYF
NA	TRBV28	TRBJ2-7	NA	TGTGCCAGCAGTTTAACAGTAAGCTCCTACGAGCAGTACTTC	CASSLTVSSYEQYF
NA	TRBV14	TRBJ2-6	once	TGTGCCAGCAGCATCTACCTCTCTGGGGCCAACGTCCTGACTTTC	CASSIYLSGANVLTF
NA	TRBV27	TRBJ2-5	NA	TGTGCCAGCAGTCCGACCCCTGGAGTGCAAGAGACCCAGTACTTC	CASSPTPGVQETQYF
TRBD1	TRBV11-2	TRBJ1-1	NA	TGTGCCAGCAGCTTCGACAGGGGTGGGACTGAAGCTTTCTTT	CASSFDRGGTEAFF
NA	TRBV6-6	TRBJ1-2	NA	TGTGCCAGCAGTTTAAGGCAGAAAACGGGAGGCTACACCTTC	CASSLRQKTGGYTF
TRBD2	TRBV10-3	TRBJ2-1	NA	TGTGCCATCAGTGACCCTCCCCGGGGACTAGCGTTCTACAATGAGCAGTTCTTC	CAISDPPRGLAFYNEQFF
TRBD2	TRBV5-4	TRBJ2-7	NA	TGTGCCAGCAGCCCTCCGGGACTAGCGGGAGTTTTCCACGAGCAGTACTTC	CASSPPGLAGVFHEQYF
TRBD1	TRBV27	TRBJ2-7	NA	TGTGCCAGCAGTTTAAAGGGACAGGGTTACGAGCAGTACTTC	CASSLKGQGYEQYF
TRBD1	TRBV27	TRBJ1-1	NA	TGTGCCAGCAGAACCTTCATTGGGGGACAGCGGCCTATGAACACTGAAGCTTTCTTT	CASRTFIGGQRPMNTEAFF
NA	TRBV5-6	TRBJ2-2	NA	TGTGCCAGCAGCCCCCCCGGGGAAGCCGGGGAGCTGTTTTTT	CASSPPGEAGELFF
NA	TRBV7-2	TRBJ2-7	NA	TGTGCCAGCAGCTCTCTAGCAGGGGTACCGGGCGAGCAGTACTTC	CASSSLAGVPGEQYF
TRBD2	TRBV6-4	TRBJ2-3	NA	TGTGCCAGCAGTGAGTCAGCGGGGGCTCCAGATACGCAGTATTTT	CASSESAGAPDTQYF
TRBD1	TRBV2	TRBJ2-7	few	TGTGCCAGCAGGGTACAGGGGAGCCACGAGCAGTACTTC	CASRVQGSHEQYF
NA	TRBV5-1	TRBJ1-1	once	TGCGCCAGCAGGCTACACAGGGTTGAGGGCACTGAAGCTTTCTTT	CASRLHRVEGTEAFF
NA	TRBV6-4	TRBJ2-1	NA	TGTGCCAGCAGTGACGGGCTGAGCTCCTACAATGAGCAGTTCTTC	CASSDGLSSYNEQFF
NA	TRBV29-1	TRBJ1-5	NA	TGCAGCGTTGGGCGAGAGGTAAATCAGCCCCAGCATTTT	CSVGREVNQPQHF
TRBD1	TRBV27	TRBJ2-1	NA	TGTGCCAGCAGTCCCCCCCCCACCACAGGGGGCTACTCCTACAATGAGCAGTTCTTC	CASSPPPTTGGYSYNEQFF
TRBD2	TRBV7-6	TRBJ2-1	NA	TGTGCCAGCAGCTTCCTCGGGGGGGCGTACAATGAGCAGTTCTTC	CASSFLGGAYNEQFF
TRBD1	TRBV19	TRBJ2-7	NA	TGTGCCAGTAGTACCTTTCATGGGACAGACCTCTACGAGCGGTACTTC	CASSTFHGTDLYERYF
NA	TRBV14	TRBJ2-5	few	TGTGCCAGCAGCCCTAGCTGGGGTAGGGAGACCCAGTACTTC	CASSPSWGRETQYF
NA	TRBV29-1	TRBJ2-7	NA	TGCAGCGTTGACGGAGGGACTCTCCACGAGCAGTACTTC	CSVDGGTLHEQYF
NA	TRBV2	TRBJ2-7	NA	TGTGCCAGCCCTTATTACGAGCAGTACTTC	CASPYYEQYF
TRBD1	TRBV9	TRBJ1-4	NA	TGTGCCAGCAGCGTAGGATTGTGGGACAGTAATGAAAAACTGTTTTTT	CASSVGLWDSNEKLFF
TRBD1	TRBV28	TRBJ2-1	NA	TGTGCCAGCAGTACTAGGACCCAGGGGGTCTACAATGAGCAGTTCTTC	CASSTRTQGVYNEQFF
TRBD1	TRBV11-2	TRBJ2-3	NA	TGTGCCAGCAGCGCAAGGACAGGGGGCTTTAAAACAGATACGCAGTATTTT	CASSARTGGFKTDTQYF
TRBD1	TRBV7-8	TRBJ2-4	NA	TGTGCCAGCAGCCGCAGGGGGCAGTCGAAGGGGGCCAAAAACATTCAGTACTTC	CASSRRGQSKGAKNIQYF
NA	TRBV28	TRBJ1-5	NA	TGTGCCAGCACTGTACAGGTGAATCAGCCCCAGCATTTT	CASTVQVNQPQHF
NA	TRBV7-6	TRBJ1-4	NA	TGTGCCAGCAGCCCCCGTTTGGTTACGGACTTAACTAATGAAAAACTGTTTTTT	CASSPRLVTDLTNEKLFF